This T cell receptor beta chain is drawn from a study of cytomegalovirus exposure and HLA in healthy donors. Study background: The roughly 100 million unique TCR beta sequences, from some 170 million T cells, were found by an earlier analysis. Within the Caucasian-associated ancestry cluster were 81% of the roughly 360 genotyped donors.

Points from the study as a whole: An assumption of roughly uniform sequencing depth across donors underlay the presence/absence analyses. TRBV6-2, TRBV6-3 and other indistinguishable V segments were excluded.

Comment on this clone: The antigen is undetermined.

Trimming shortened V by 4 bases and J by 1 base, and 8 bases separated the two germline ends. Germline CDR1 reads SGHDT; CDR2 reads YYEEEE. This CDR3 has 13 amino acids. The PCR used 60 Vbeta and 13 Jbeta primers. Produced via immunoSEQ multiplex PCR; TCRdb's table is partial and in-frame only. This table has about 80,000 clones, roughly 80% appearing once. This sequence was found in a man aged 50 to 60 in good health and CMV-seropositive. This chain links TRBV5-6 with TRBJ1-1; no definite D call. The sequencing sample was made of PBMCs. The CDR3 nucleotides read TGTGCCAGCAGCACTGGGCCGAACACTGAAGCTTTCTTT. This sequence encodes CASSTGPNTEAFF.